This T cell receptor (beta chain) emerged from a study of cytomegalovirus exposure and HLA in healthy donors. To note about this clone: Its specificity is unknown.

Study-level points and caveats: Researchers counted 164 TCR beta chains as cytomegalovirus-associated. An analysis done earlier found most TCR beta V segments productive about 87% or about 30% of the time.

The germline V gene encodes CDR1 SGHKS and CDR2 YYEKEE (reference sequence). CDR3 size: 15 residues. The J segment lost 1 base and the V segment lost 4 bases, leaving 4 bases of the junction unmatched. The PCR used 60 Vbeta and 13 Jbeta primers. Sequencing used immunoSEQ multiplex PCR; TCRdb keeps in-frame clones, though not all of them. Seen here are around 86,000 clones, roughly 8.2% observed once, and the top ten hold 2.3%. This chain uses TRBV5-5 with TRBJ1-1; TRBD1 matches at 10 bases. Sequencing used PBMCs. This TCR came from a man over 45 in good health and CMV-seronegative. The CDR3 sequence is CASSRWTGGNTEAFF. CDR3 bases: TGTGCCAGCAGCCGCTGGACAGGGGGGAACACTGAAGCTTTCTTT.